The present entry profiles one TCR beta chain with its context. The data derive from a study of blood T cell repertoires in COVID-19. Study summary: Samples taken during acute and convalescent COVID-19 were collected in the United States, Italy and Spain.

V dropped 2 bases and J dropped 3 bases, with 16 bases sitting between them. Germline V gives CDR1 LNHDA, CDR2 SQIVND (reference sequence). The CDR3 runs 16 residues. Original processing methods: Reference gene primer amplification yielded estimated nucleated cell counts. Method: immunoSEQ multiplex PCR; TCRdb's copy keeps in-frame clones and lacks some. D and trimming come from the DNA, and the V and J calls and clone size come from that table. The sample includes 200,000 to 300,000 clones, about 87% of them seen just once. This clonotype originated in a woman aged 40 to 50 who had recovered from COVID-19. Sequencing was carried out using peripheral blood. V and J are TRBV19 and TRBJ1-2; no reliable D call. CDR3 sequence (DNA): TGTGCCAGTAGTATATGGGGAGACCGGGCATACTATGGCTACACCTTC. It is translated as CASSIWGDRAYYGYTF.